Listed below are T cell receptor beta chains from one sample, sequenced in a study of blood T cell repertoires in COVID-19. Some clones are missing from TCRdb's copy, which holds only in-frame ones; the method was immunoSEQ multiplex PCR. Of 400,000 or so clones detected, 75% to 90% appear once; the ten largest clones hold approximately 1.5%. Sequenced input: peripheral blood. Receptors were obtained from a woman aged 40 to 49 with COVID-19, enrolled during active disease. Both conserved end residues are part of each CDR3. The D gene is left open where the match is weak.

cdr3_nt | cdr3_aa | v_call | d_call | j_call
TGTGCCAGCAGCGCGAAGACTAGCGGGGGGACCAATGAGCAGTTCTTC | CASSAKTSGGTNEQFF | TRBV9 | TRBD2 | TRBJ2-1
TGTGCCAGCAGATTTCGGACAGGGAACACTGAAGCTTTCTTT | CASRFRTGNTEAFF | TRBV6-5 | TRBD1 | TRBJ1-1
TGTGCCTCCAGTACGACAGGGATCACCTCTTTT | CASSTTGITSF | TRBV6-5 | TRBD1 | TRBJ1-4
TGTGCCAGCAGCTTAGTTAGGGGGCCCGGGGAGCTGTTTTTT | CASSLVRGPGELFF | TRBV11-2 | TRBD1 | TRBJ2-2
TGTGCCAGCAGCTGGGCAGGAGGGGACGAGCAGTACTTC | CASSWAGGDEQYF | TRBV28 | NA | TRBJ2-7
TGTGCCAGCAGTTTAGACAGTTCTATGGGCACCGGGGAGCTGTTTTTT | CASSLDSSMGTGELFF | TRBV27 | NA | TRBJ2-2
TGTGCCAGTAAAATGGAAGAGGGAGGGGATAATTCACCCCTCCACTTT | CASKMEEGGDNSPLHF | TRBV19 | NA | TRBJ1-6
TGTGCCAGCAGTTTAAGGGGACAGGGGACTGGCTACACCTTC | CASSLRGQGTGYTF | TRBV28 | TRBD1 | TRBJ1-2
TGTGCCACCAGTGACCCGGGACAGGGTTCTAGCACAGATACGCAGTATTTT | CATSDPGQGSSTDTQYF | TRBV24-1 | TRBD1 | TRBJ2-3
TGTGCCAGTAGCCTTTCCTGGCTTTACAATGAGCAGTTCTTC | CASSLSWLYNEQFF | TRBV19 | NA | TRBJ2-1
TGTGCCAGCAGTTCCGGACAACCCTACGAGCAGTACTTC | CASSSGQPYEQYF | TRBV7-9 | NA | TRBJ2-7
TGTGCCAGTAGTCAAAACCCGGGAGGAGGGGAGCAGTACTTC | CASSQNPGGGEQYF | TRBV19 | TRBD2 | TRBJ2-7
TGTGCCAGCAGCTCCCACAGACTAGCGGGGGAGACCCAGTACTTC | CASSSHRLAGETQYF | TRBV7-9 | TRBD2 | TRBJ2-5
TGCGCCAGCCGGGACAACGATTCACCCCTCCACTTT | CASRDNDSPLHF | TRBV5-1 | NA | TRBJ1-6
TGTGCCAGCAGCTTAAGACCCAGGGAGACCCAGTACTTC | CASSLRPRETQYF | TRBV7-9 | NA | TRBJ2-5
TGTGCCAGCAGCTTGAGTTTTAGCTCCTATAATTCACCCCTCCACTTT | CASSLSFSSYNSPLHF | TRBV7-9 | NA | TRBJ1-6
TGTGCCAGCAGTAAATCCTCGTTCCGGACAGGGGGCGTCCGGCCCTACAATGAGCAGTTCTTC | CASSKSSFRTGGVRPYNEQFF | TRBV27 | TRBD1 | TRBJ2-1
TGTGCCAGCAGCTCCCGGGACAGGAACACTGAAGCTTTCTTT | CASSSRDRNTEAFF | TRBV7-2 | TRBD1 | TRBJ1-1
TGCGCCAGCAGCTCCCGCGTTCGCGACTATGGCTACACCTTC | CASSSRVRDYGYTF | TRBV4-1 | NA | TRBJ1-2
TGTGCCAGTAGTATAATAGGGACAGGGGGCGACGAGCAGTACTTC | CASSIIGTGGDEQYF | TRBV19 | TRBD1 | TRBJ2-7
TGTGCCAGCAGCGTTATGAGGGACACTGAAGCTTTCTTT | CASSVMRDTEAFF | TRBV9 | NA | TRBJ1-1
TGCGCCAGCAGTCCCCAGGGGATACAGGGTAAGGGGTATACCGGGGAGCTGTTTTTT | CASSPQGIQGKGYTGELFF | TRBV23-1 | NA | TRBJ2-2
TGTGCCAGTAGTATAGAGGCCGGAGGGGTAGGGGAGCAGTTCTTC | CASSIEAGGVGEQFF | TRBV19 | NA | TRBJ2-1
TGTGCCAGCGGGACAAGAGGCTACACCTTC | CASGTRGYTF | TRBV28 | NA | TRBJ1-2
TGTGCCAGCAGCCCGACGGAAGGGGAACTGTTTTTT | CASSPTEGELFF | TRBV9 | NA | TRBJ1-4
TGTGCCAGCAGTTCTAGTCCCACCACTGAAGCTTTCTTT | CASSSSPTTEAFF | TRBV6-6 | NA | TRBJ1-1
TGTGCCAGCAGCTCCCCGTCATCACACAGGTTTGGCACAGATACGCAGTATTTT | CASSSPSSHRFGTDTQYF | TRBV7-9 | NA | TRBJ2-3
TGTGCCAGCAGTTTCCCTCTCGAGCGGGAGGCCTACAATGAGCAGTTCTTC | CASSFPLEREAYNEQFF | TRBV28 | TRBD2 | TRBJ2-1